The clone carrying this T cell receptor (beta chain) has at least ten counts. Antigen: not known. This record belongs to a study of human T cells and chemical hapten exposure. The wider study: Patients, largely female, had alopecia areata, totalis or universalis. Study outcomes and limitations: High-frequency TCRs, those above 1 in 1000, stayed the same after DPC sensitization.

Authors' analysis steps: Sample TCR totals centred on a median of about 92,000, ranging roughly 20,000 to 690,600. TCRdb analysed the RACE reads with MiXCR anew, one entry per CDR3 protein. The V and J calls, along with clone size, are taken from TCRdb and not from the paper's own processing. Of about 140,000 distinct CDR3 sequences listed, 12% are singletons. The CDR3 is 14 residues long. Germline V gene lookup returns CDR1 SGDLS and CDR2 YYNGEE. Trimming stripped 0 bases from V and 2 bases from J, with 9 bases between. The sample's time point: patch test 2, 6 weeks after DPC sensitization. The treatment here: therapeutic diphenylcyclopropenone sensitization with weekly scalp DPC.

The sample in question was whole blood, obtained in connection with sensitization to the hapten diphenylcyclopropenone (DPC). This receptor was taken from a woman aged 45-65 years with alopecia areata. Some clones in this sample may be carry-over from other donors' samples. The chain links TRBV9 to TRBJ2-7; either TRBD1 or TRBD2 may supply D (6 bases each). The chain's CDR3 is CASSVGGAPYEQYF. In DNA form, the CDR3 reads TGTGCCAGCAGCGTAGGGGGGGCCCCCTACGAGCAGTACTTC. The whole variable domain, filled in from reference TRBV9 and TRBJ2-7, reads DSGVTQTPKHLITATGQRVTLRCSPRSGDLSVYWYQQSLDQGLQFLIQYYNGEERAKGNILERFSAQQFPDLHSELNLSSLELGDSALYFCASSVGGAPYEQYFGPGTRLTVT.